Shown below are 19 T cell receptor beta chains from a single sample sequenced in a study of cytomegalovirus exposure and HLA in healthy donors. Researchers ran the PCR with 60 Vbeta and 13 Jbeta primers. Profiled with immunoSEQ multiplex PCR; TCRdb holds only in-frame clones, not every one. This table holds around 100,000 clones, roughly two thirds found once. Sequenced material: PBMCs. These receptors were collected from a woman in her twenties or thirties in good health and CMV-seronegative.

The chain carries TRBV27 and TRBJ2-7, with 9 bases fitting TRBD1. J gave up 2 bases and V 4 bases, and 3 bases lay outside the gene matches. The CDR3 sequence is 14 residues long. From germline, CDR1 is MNHEY and CDR2 SMNVEV (reference sequence). The CDR3 sequence is CASSYTGGAYEQYF. The DNA of the CDR3 is TGTGCCAGCAGTTATACAGGGGGCGCCTACGAGCAGTACTTC.

The chain carries TRBV6-5 and TRBJ2-1; weak D call: TRBD2 (6 bases). Trimming cost V 1 base and J 5 bases, with 12 bases left between them. From germline, CDR1 is MNHEY and CDR2 SVGAGI. This CDR3 is built from 15 residues. DNA for the CDR3: TGTGCCAGCAGTTACTTGACTGGGGGGAACAATGAGCAGTTCTTC. This gives the protein CASSYLTGGNNEQFF.

This clone appeared a single time. The chain carries TRBV5-6 and TRBJ2-5; TRBD1 matches 8 bases. This CDR3 is 14 amino acids long. Germline-derived CDR1 and CDR2 are SGHDT and YYEEEE. Trimming removed 6 bases from V and 10 bases from J; junction bases left unmatched: 14. The CDR3 bases are TGTGCCAGCACCCCGGGACAGGTTTTTAGAGACCAGTACTTC. Protein product: CASTPGQVFRDQYF.

The chain has TRBV28 and TRBJ1-5, with 8 bases aligning to TRBD1. This CDR3 spans 18 amino acids. Germline V CDR1 and CDR2: MDHEN, SYDVKM. Germline trimming cut 5 bases from V and 0 bases from J; bases unmatched to any gene: 12. The CDR3, as DNA: TGTGCCAGCAGTCCACCCAGGGGGCAACATAATAGCAATCAGCCCCAGCATTTT. This codes for CASSPPRGQHNSNQPQHF.

The rearrangement uses TRBV6-1 and TRBJ1-1, with D possibly being TRBD1 (6 bases). V was shortened by 3 bases and J by 7 bases, with 15 bases between the two germline ends. The CDR3 consists of 14 residues. The V gene's germline CDR1 is MNHNS and CDR2 SASEGT. Here the CDR3 reads CASSDAIRGIEAFF. The CDR3 nucleotides read TGTGCCAGCAGTGACGCTATTAGGGGGATTGAAGCTTTCTTT.

J is TRBJ2-1 and V is TRBV11-2; D is uncertain. Trimming removed 5 bases from V and 11 bases from J, with 10 bases in between. Germline values: CDR1 SGHAT, CDR2 FQNNGV. CDR3 size: 11 residues. The CDR3 DNA reads as TGTGCCAGCAGCCCCGTTAGAAAGCAGTTCTTC. Its protein is CASSPVRKQFF.

The DNA of the CDR3 is TGTGCCAGCAGTGAGCGGGAGACAGATACGCAGTATTTT. This translates into CASSERETDTQYF. This chain links TRBV6-4 with TRBJ2-3; 7 nucleotides agree with TRBD2. Germline-derived CDR1 and CDR2 are MRHNA and SNTAGT. The CDR3 is made up of 13 amino acids. J gave up 3 bases and V 3 bases, and 0 bases lay outside the gene matches.

This chain joins TRBV7-6 and TRBJ2-5; 10 positions match TRBD2. Per the germline V gene, CDR1 is SGHVS and CDR2 is FNYEAQ. This CDR3 has 16 amino acids. With 5 bases clipped from V and 5 bases from J, the junction kept 11 bases outside the gene matches. The DNA of the CDR3 is TGTGCCAGCAGCATTGCTCTAGCGGGAGTTGACGAGACCCAGTACTTC. Translation gives CASSIALAGVDETQYF.

CDR3 sequence reads: CASSVDISNTGELFF. The DNA for the CDR3 is TGTGCCAGCAGCGTTGACATCTCGAACACCGGGGAGCTGTTTTTT. This chain connects TRBV7-6 to TRBJ2-2; D is unresolved. This CDR3 is built from 15 residues. Deletions cut 5 bases from V and 0 bases from J, with 10 bases between. Germline loops: CDR1 SGHVS, CDR2 FNYEAQ.

This chain connects TRBV7-9 to TRBJ2-1; D is ambiguous. V was shortened by 5 bases and J by 8 bases, with 10 bases between the two germline ends. Germline V gene data show CDR1 as SEHNR and CDR2 as FQNEAQ (reference sequence). The CDR3 has 12 residues. CDR3 sequence (DNA): TGTGCCAGCAGCCCACAGTTCTATGAGCAGTTCTTC. Translated, it gives CASSPQFYEQFF. The complete variable domain, with remaining parts taken from reference TRBV7-9 and TRBJ2-1, reads DTGVSQNPRHKITKRGQNVTFRCDPISEHNRLYWYRQTLGQGPEFLTYFQNEAQLEKSRLLSDRFSAERPKGSFSTLEIQRTEQGDSAMYLCASSPQFYEQFFGPGTRLTVL.

The chain recombines TRBV28 with TRBJ2-5; 8 bases map to TRBD1. The germline V gene has CDR1 MDHEN and CDR2 SYDVKM. V lost 6 bases and J lost 4; bases outside the gene matches: 4. This CDR3 spans 13 amino acids. The CDR3 loop reads CASREGQVETQYF. The CDR3 DNA is TGTGCCAGCAGAGAGGGACAGGTAGAGACCCAGTACTTC.

The gene calls are TRBV18 and TRBJ2-5; D call uncertain. From germline, CDR1 is KGHSH and CDR2 LQKENI. With 5 bases removed from V and 8 bases from J, the gap between germline ends came to 18 bases. This CDR3 is built from 14 residues. CDR3 sequence: CASSSDSSASTQYF. CDR3 bases: TGTGCCAGCTCATCCGACTCGTCCGCAAGCACCCAGTACTTC.

The rearrangement joins TRBV6-6 to TRBJ2-3, with TRBD1 matching 7 bases. Trimming removed 5 bases from V and 5 bases from J; junction bases left unmatched: 7. Germline V CDR1 and CDR2: MNHNY, SVGAGI (reference sequence). CDR3 length: 14 residues. The CDR3 protein is CASSPRDSGDTQYF. The CDR3 region has the DNA TGTGCCAGCAGTCCTAGGGACAGTGGAGATACGCAGTATTTT.

The V gene is TRBV6-5, the J gene TRBJ2-5; 10 bases are shared with TRBD1. The closer fit of TRBJ2-7 to the DNA end suggests the J call may be wrong. This CDR3 comprises 15 residues. The germline V gene has CDR1 MNHEY and CDR2 SVGAGI. CDR3 sequence: CASRPRGTGVYEQYF. CDR3 DNA: TGTGCCAGCAGGCCCCGTGGGACAGGGGTCTACGAGCAGTACTTC.

This chain joins TRBV10-2 and TRBJ2-2, with 8 bases fitting TRBD1. Per the germline V gene, CDR1 is WSHSY and CDR2 is SAAADI. V lost 7 bases and J lost 1; bases outside the gene matches: 5. The CDR3 totals 15 residues. The CDR3 spells CASTWTGMNTGELFF. CDR3 sequence (DNA): TGCGCCAGCACTTGGACAGGGATGAACACCGGGGAGCTGTTTTTT.

This chain connects TRBV4-1 to TRBJ2-5, with TRBD2 matching 10 bases. CDR3 length: 19 residues. J was trimmed by 2 bases and V by 3 bases; bases with no gene match: 15. Germline V gene sequence: CDR1 MGHRA, CDR2 YSYEKL. The CDR3 loop reads CASSQGASSGRNGQETQYF. For the CDR3, the DNA is TGCGCCAGCAGCCAGGGGGCGTCTAGCGGGAGAAACGGGCAAGAGACCCAGTACTTC.

This clone has just a few counts. The V gene is TRBV7-9, the J gene TRBJ2-1; the match to TRBD1 covers 12 bases. This CDR3 contains 16 residues. Germline V CDR1 and CDR2: SEHNR, FQNEAQ (reference sequence). V lost 5 bases, J lost 7 bases, and 9 bases stayed unmatched. CDR3 loop: CASSPGTGGAVNEQFF. For the CDR3, the DNA is TGTGCCAGCAGCCCCGGGACAGGGGGCGCGGTGAATGAGCAGTTCTTC.

This clone turned up a few times. CDR3 protein: CASRTGLSNQPQHF. The CDR3 DNA is TGTGCCAGCAGGACAGGGCTTAGCAATCAGCCCCAGCATTTT. The chain uses TRBV2 and TRBJ1-5, with TRBD1 matching 7 bases. This CDR3 has 14 amino acids. After removal of 6 bases from V and 0 bases from J, the junction contained 2 bases not matched to a gene. CDR1 and CDR2 (germline): SNHLY, FYNNEI.

This clone was seen a handful of times. The J gene is TRBJ1-5, the V gene TRBV7-9; 8 nucleotides match TRBD1. V dropped 3 bases and J dropped 7; count of bases not matched to a gene: 14. The CDR3 consists of 17 residues. Germline lookup yields CDR1 SEHNR and CDR2 FQNEAQ (reference sequence). The CDR3 coding sequence is TGTGCCAGCAGCTTCTGGGGAGGACAGGGCTCGGCGCAGCCCCAGCATTTT. Amino acids: CASSFWGGQGSAQPQHF.